These T cell receptor beta chains were read from a single sample in a study of blood T cells in healthy people across ages. TCRdb itself ran the 5' RACE reads through MiXCR, one entry per CDR3 protein. The sample lists 870,000 or so distinct CDR3 sequences, more than 25% occurring once. Sequenced material: blood. These receptors came from a woman aged 80 or over in good health. The conserved cysteine and the conserved F or W are not part of the CDR3 here. The D gene is left open where the match is weak.

V gene: TRBV6-1; J gene: TRBJ1-4; D gene: .; CDR3 protein: ASSSQDRDEKLF
V gene: TRBV7-2; J gene: TRBJ2-3; D gene: .; CDR3 protein: ASSLGGRGSQGTDTQY
V gene: TRBV6-5; J gene: TRBJ1-2; D gene: .; CDR3 protein: ASQREGGGYT
V gene: TRBV15; J gene: TRBJ1-1; D gene: TRBD1; CDR3 protein: ATSRDPGTGHTEAF
V gene: TRBV4-2; J gene: TRBJ2-1; D gene: .; CDR3 protein: ASSQGTRDEQF
V gene: TRBV11-2; J gene: TRBJ2-7; D gene: TRBD1; CDR3 protein: ASSLGPSGTGAGEQY
V gene: TRBV6-2/TRBV6-3; J gene: TRBJ2-7; D gene: .; CDR3 protein: ASSTVGVLREQY
V gene: TRBV27; J gene: TRBJ1-2; D gene: TRBD1; CDR3 protein: ASSPYRQGTTNYGYT
V gene: TRBV20-1; J gene: TRBJ2-3; D gene: .; CDR3 protein: SASYTDTQY
V gene: TRBV19; J gene: TRBJ1-5; D gene: TRBD1; CDR3 protein: ASSARDRTNAQPQH
V gene: TRBV7-2; J gene: TRBJ2-3; D gene: .; CDR3 protein: ASSLHDDTQY
V gene: TRBV30; J gene: TRBJ2-3; D gene: .; CDR3 protein: AWSPEGPDTQY
V gene: TRBV5-6; J gene: TRBJ2-3; D gene: .; CDR3 protein: ASSLDAAPSTDTQY
V gene: TRBV6-1; J gene: TRBJ1-4; D gene: .; CDR3 protein: ASSGGVTNEKLF
V gene: TRBV3-1; J gene: TRBJ2-7; D gene: .; CDR3 protein: ASSQGGRGEQY
V gene: TRBV18; J gene: TRBJ2-2; D gene: .; CDR3 protein: ASSPRQATNTGELF
V gene: TRBV11-3; J gene: TRBJ2-3; D gene: TRBD2; CDR3 protein: ASSPGVASGFTDTQY
V gene: TRBV7-6; J gene: TRBJ1-6; D gene: TRBD1; CDR3 protein: ASSLATAGQNSPLH
V gene: TRBV20-1; J gene: TRBJ1-2; D gene: .; CDR3 protein: SAPTSGYNYGYT
V gene: TRBV12-3/TRBV12-4; J gene: TRBJ2-3; D gene: .; CDR3 protein: ASSPLQGALGHTDTQY
V gene: TRBV10-2; J gene: TRBJ2-1; D gene: .; CDR3 protein: ASSDKTRQKHNEQF
V gene: TRBV6-2/TRBV6-3; J gene: TRBJ2-5; D gene: .; CDR3 protein: ASSLSRGSLETQY
V gene: TRBV5-1; J gene: TRBJ1-1; D gene: TRBD1; CDR3 protein: ASSVAEGTGGRRNTEAF
V gene: TRBV12-3/TRBV12-4; J gene: TRBJ1-1; D gene: .; CDR3 protein: ASSFLPGRITEAF
V gene: TRBV11-3; J gene: TRBJ2-3; D gene: TRBD1; CDR3 protein: ASSFSGQGGDTQY
V gene: TRBV24-1; J gene: TRBJ2-6; D gene: .; CDR3 protein: ATNSGSTSGANVLT
V gene: TRBV4-3; J gene: TRBJ2-1; D gene: TRBD2; CDR3 protein: ASSQESSGGALEQF
V gene: TRBV29-1; J gene: TRBJ2-4; D gene: .; CDR3 protein: SVGRDRDPKNIQY
V gene: TRBV20-1; J gene: TRBJ2-3; D gene: .; CDR3 protein: SARISFGFTDTQY
V gene: TRBV7-2; J gene: TRBJ2-6; D gene: .; CDR3 protein: ASSHRVSGANVLT
V gene: TRBV7-2; J gene: TRBJ2-7; D gene: TRBD1; CDR3 protein: ASSLEGQGLGEQY
V gene: TRBV11-2; J gene: TRBJ2-7; D gene: TRBD2; CDR3 protein: ASSLRLAEVQY
V gene: TRBV5-1; J gene: TRBJ2-1; D gene: TRBD2; CDR3 protein: ASSPASGRIYNEQF
V gene: TRBV5-5; J gene: TRBJ1-3; D gene: .; CDR3 protein: ASSLHGSGNTIY
V gene: TRBV10-3; J gene: TRBJ2-5; D gene: TRBD2; CDR3 protein: AIRGGGGDWETQY
V gene: TRBV6-2/TRBV6-3; J gene: TRBJ2-1; D gene: .; CDR3 protein: ASSRGGQISYNEQF
V gene: TRBV7-9; J gene: TRBJ1-3; D gene: .; CDR3 protein: ASSRPEGGNTIY
V gene: TRBV12-3/TRBV12-4; J gene: TRBJ2-1; D gene: .; CDR3 protein: ASKASASSYNEQF
V gene: TRBV29-1; J gene: TRBJ2-3; D gene: .; CDR3 protein: SVVRLDTQY
V gene: TRBV7-9; J gene: TRBJ2-7; D gene: .; CDR3 protein: ASSLAWVNSRATYEQY
V gene: TRBV18; J gene: TRBJ2-5; D gene: TRBD1; CDR3 protein: ASSIQGNQETQY
V gene: TRBV5-1; J gene: TRBJ1-1; D gene: TRBD1; CDR3 protein: ASSLERGLAEAF
V gene: TRBV9; J gene: TRBJ2-3; D gene: .; CDR3 protein: ASSRLLADTQY
V gene: TRBV6-5; J gene: TRBJ2-3; D gene: .; CDR3 protein: ASSYSPGGATDAQY
V gene: TRBV12-3/TRBV12-4; J gene: TRBJ2-2; D gene: TRBD1; CDR3 protein: ASSQGAGTGELF
V gene: TRBV2; J gene: TRBJ2-7; D gene: .; CDR3 protein: ASSDARSYEQY
V gene: TRBV2; J gene: TRBJ1-5; D gene: TRBD1; CDR3 protein: ASSSDRGGVAQH
V gene: TRBV20-1; J gene: TRBJ2-4; D gene: .; CDR3 protein: SAQDPAKNIQY
V gene: TRBV12-3/TRBV12-4; J gene: TRBJ1-6; D gene: .; CDR3 protein: ASRAPGAYNSPLH
V gene: TRBV25-1; J gene: TRBJ2-1; D gene: .; CDR3 protein: ASNPGTLSNEQF
V gene: TRBV28; J gene: TRBJ1-2; D gene: .; CDR3 protein: ASSLKANDHGYT
V gene: TRBV29-1; J gene: TRBJ2-7; D gene: .; CDR3 protein: SVESSSYEQY
V gene: TRBV24-1; J gene: .; D gene: TRBD1; CDR3 protein: ATSPGGSSYNEQY
V gene: TRBV6-5; J gene: TRBJ2-3; D gene: TRBD2; CDR3 protein: ASSYGTSGLGDTDTQY
V gene: TRBV12-3/TRBV12-4; J gene: TRBJ1-1; D gene: .; CDR3 protein: ASTLRGDAF
V gene: TRBV6-5; J gene: TRBJ2-1; D gene: .; CDR3 protein: ASRAPGNEQF
V gene: TRBV7-2; J gene: TRBJ2-1; D gene: TRBD2; CDR3 protein: ASSFSPGGLAYNEQF
V gene: TRBV11-3; J gene: TRBJ2-2; D gene: .; CDR3 protein: ASSLRAGRNTGELF
V gene: TRBV7-2; J gene: TRBJ2-1; D gene: TRBD2; CDR3 protein: ASSSRWGGVRNEQF
V gene: TRBV12-3/TRBV12-4; J gene: TRBJ2-2; D gene: .; CDR3 protein: ASSWTRGGNTGELF